The clone carrying this TCR beta chain was counted only a few times. The antigen is not known. Germline V gene sequence: CDR1 MDHEN, CDR2 SYDVKM. This CDR3 has 15 amino acids. The V and J ends lost 3 bases and 1 base respectively, with 12 bases between them. This sample was taken from a study of T cell responses to AZD1222 COVID-19 vaccine. Study at large: Pooling covered second doses at about 4 or about 12 weeks.

Study-wide findings and caveats: Repertoires in all cases were sampled only once the peak T cell response had passed. Along spike, vaccine-associated CD4 TCRs were found throughout, with dominance at 160-218 and 743-854.

Repertoires were generated with immunoSEQ multiplex PCR, while TCRdb's copy carries only in-frame clones and drops some. The table lists about 110,000 clones, about four fifths of them singletons. The chain employs TRBV28 and TRBJ1-1; D is unresolved. This clonotype was sampled from an adult in good health. Here the sequenced sample was peripheral blood, taken on day 0 of AZD1222 vaccination. The CDR3 bases are TGTGCCAGCAGTTTTACCGGTATAACGAACACTGAAGCTTTCTTT. Its protein product is CASSFTGITNTEAFF.